A single sample gave rise to the 10 T cell receptor beta chains below, sequenced in a study of B cell selection in AIRE deficiency. Conventional CD4 T cells were sorted as CD4+CD127+ cells. The method was immunoSEQ multiplex PCR; TCRdb's version includes in-frame clones alone and lacks a portion of them. The sample has around 24,000 clones; around 96% are singletons. The sequenced sample consisted of CD4+CD127+ conventional T cells sorted from PBMCs. The source of these receptors is a human donor in good health.

The chain carries TRBV11-2 and TRBJ2-1; 7 nucleotides agree with TRBD2. After removal of 5 bases from V and 4 bases from J, the junction contained 14 bases not matched to a gene. Germline CDR1 reads SGHAT; CDR2 reads FQNNGV. The CDR3 is 17 residues long. The CDR3 DNA reads TGTGCCAGCAGCCACCACCCCCTAAGCGGGGAGTACAATGAGCAGTTCTTC. Translated, it gives CASSHHPLSGEYNEQFF.

The genes are TRBV7-2 and TRBJ1-1; no reliable D call. Germline CDR1 is SGHTA and CDR2 is FQGNSA. V lost 0 bases and J 1 base, leaving 3 bases between the germline ends. The CDR3 covers 13 residues. DNA of the CDR3: TGTGCCAGCAGCTTAGCTAGGAACACTGAAGCTTTCTTT. Translating gives CASSLARNTEAFF.

Only one count was recorded for this clone. V is TRBV11-2 and J is TRBJ1-1; D not resolved. The germline V gene encodes CDR1 SGHAT and CDR2 FQNNGV. V was pared by 1 base and J by 2 bases, with 11 bases between. CDR3 length: 15 residues. CDR3 bases: TGTGCCAGCAGCTTAGGGGTCCCTCCAAACACTGAAGCTTTCTTT. Translating gives CASSLGVPPNTEAFF.

The rearrangement joins TRBV5-1 to TRBJ2-3; 7 bases are shared with TRBD1. The V segment lost 3 bases and the J segment 2 bases; nucleotides outside the gene matches: 3. The CDR3 is 14 amino acids. The germline gives CDR1 SGHRS, CDR2 YFSETQ. The CDR3 region is CASSSGQTTDTQYF. CDR3 coding DNA: TGCGCCAGCAGCTCGGGACAGACCACAGATACGCAGTATTTT.

This CDR3 reads CASSQQTSTEAFF. In DNA form, the CDR3 reads TGTGCCAGCAGCCAACAAACAAGTACTGAAGCTTTCTTT. The chain joins TRBV14 to TRBJ1-1; D uncertain. CDR1 and CDR2 from the germline V gene are SGHDN and FVKESK. Deletions cut 2 bases from V and 5 bases from J, with 9 bases between. The CDR3 is 13 amino acids.

The chain recombines TRBV7-2 with TRBJ2-1, with 11 bases lining up with TRBD1. CDR1 is SGHTA, CDR2 FQGNSA, per germline. The CDR3 consists of 16 residues. J lost 2 bases, V lost 4 bases, and 4 bases had no gene match. CDR3 sequence: CASSSGTGGTYNEQFF. The CDR3 DNA sequence: TGTGCCAGCAGCTCCGGGACAGGGGGAACCTACAATGAGCAGTTCTTC.

This clone has a handful of counts. The chain has TRBV27 and TRBJ2-7; TRBD1 agrees at 9 bases. Trimming at V came to 3 bases and at J to 0 bases, leaving 3 bases not matched to a gene. This CDR3 comprises 15 residues. Germline CDR1 reads MNHEY; CDR2 reads SMNVEV (reference sequence). The CDR3 reads CASSFGQGSSYEQYF. CDR3 in DNA: TGTGCCAGCAGTTTTGGACAGGGGAGCTCCTACGAGCAGTACTTC.

This chain joins TRBV18 and TRBJ2-1, with D hard to call. The CDR3 has 12 amino acids. V lost 4 bases to trimming and J lost 6 bases, with 7 bases between them. Germline V gives CDR1 KGHSH, CDR2 LQKENI. The CDR3 protein is CASSRAGNEQFF. Written as DNA, the CDR3 is TGTGCCAGCTCACGGGCCGGCAATGAGCAGTTCTTC.

The rearrangement uses TRBV21-1 and TRBJ2-2. TRBV21-1 is labeled a pseudogene. This CDR3 comprises 16 residues. CDR3 DNA sequence: TGTGCCAGCAGCCCCCCCGGGGGCGATGGGACCGGGGAGCTGTTTTTT. Amino acids: CASSPPGGDGTGELFF.

The rearrangement links TRBV6-5 to TRBJ2-3, with 8 positions matching TRBD1. CDR1 and CDR2 (germline): MNHEY, SVGAGI. V was clipped by 2 bases and J by 4 bases; unmatched bases: 5. This CDR3 contains 15 residues. The CDR3: CASSYGAGGSDTQYF. For the CDR3, the DNA is TGTGCCAGCAGTTACGGGGCAGGGGGCTCAGATACGCAGTATTTT.